This passage covers 6 T cell receptor beta chains from one sample sequenced in a study of lymphopenia after photon versus proton radiotherapy. The assay was immunoSEQ multiplex PCR, and TCRdb's table has in-frame clones only and misses some. The repertoire holds over 30,000 clones, with roughly 84% as singletons. The sequencing used peripheral blood, collected from a patient treated with proton-based radiotherapy. The receptors stem from a woman aged 65 to 85 with pancreatic cancer.

The count of this clone is one. The chain has TRBV5-1 and TRBJ2-7; 14 nucleotides match TRBD2. Trimming took 4 bases from V and 3 from J; bases not matched to a gene: 9. The CDR3 spans 17 residues. CDR1 SGHRS and CDR2 YFSETQ come from the germline V gene. The CDR3 here is CASSATSGRARRYEQYF. CDR3 in DNA: TGCGCCAGCAGCGCGACTAGCGGGAGGGCCAGGCGCTACGAGCAGTACTTC.

This clone was recorded only once. The chain links TRBV7-2 to TRBJ2-3, with a weak D call TRBD1 (6 bases). The V and J ends lost 5 bases and 2 bases respectively, with 11 bases between them. The CDR3 spans 14 residues. Germline loops: CDR1 SGHTA, CDR2 FQGNSA. The CDR3 loop is CASSPGANTDTQYF. As DNA, the CDR3 is TGTGCCAGCAGCCCAGGGGCAAACACAGATACGCAGTATTTT. Together with reference TRBV7-2 and TRBJ2-3, the CDR3 gives the full variable domain: GAGVSQSPSNKVTEKGKDVELRCDPISGHTALYWYRQSLGQGLEFLIYFQGNSAPDKSGLPSDRFSAERTGGSVSTLTIQRTQQEDSAVYLCASSPGANTDTQYFGPGTRLTVL.

The chain employs TRBV6-5 and TRBJ2-6; 7 bases are a match to TRBD1. CDR1 and CDR2 from the germline V gene are MNHEY and SVGAGI. The CDR3 totals 15 residues. J was trimmed by 4 bases and V by 8 bases; bases with no gene match: 8. DNA for the CDR3: TGTGCCAGCGGGGGACAGACGTACGGGGCCAACGTCCTGACTTTC. Its protein product is CASGGQTYGANVLTF.

The chain employs TRBV6-5 and TRBJ2-7, with D tentatively TRBD1 (6 bases). Germline V gene data show CDR1 as MNHEY and CDR2 as SVGAGI. With 4 bases removed from V and 5 bases from J, the gap between germline ends came to 18 bases. The CDR3 totals 15 residues. CDR3 bases: TGTGCCAGCAGTTCGAACTTTGGACAGTTCAACGAGCAGTACTTC. It specifies CASSSNFGQFNEQYF.

V usage is TRBV7-9 and J usage is TRBJ1-5, with D perhaps TRBD1 (5 bases). Germline V gene data show CDR1 as SEHNR and CDR2 as FQNEAQ (reference sequence). Trimming removed 5 bases at V and 5 bases at J, with 10 bases between. The CDR3 totals 13 residues. The CDR3 DNA is TGTGCCAGCAGCAGGGGTTTTGATCAGCCCCAGCATTTT. It yields the protein CASSRGFDQPQHF.

The genes are TRBV27 and TRBJ2-3; 7 bases are shared with TRBD1. Germline CDR1 MNHEY, CDR2 SMNVEV (reference sequence). After removal of 4 bases from V and 3 bases from J, the junction contained 7 bases not matched to a gene. CDR3 length: 15 residues. DNA for the CDR3: TGTGCCAGCAGTTCAGGGGGAGTGGAAACAGATACGCAGTATTTT. This codes for CASSSGGVETDTQYF.